This T cell receptor (beta chain) was sequenced for a study of blood T cells in healthy people across ages. Turning to the study itself: Roughly one uniquely barcoded beta molecule per two T cells was captured. Study outcomes and limitations: CMV status of donors was unknown, possibly confounding expanded clonotype changes. Both naive CD4+ cell counts and diversity were greater in long-lived donors than in aged donors.

The authors drew around 9.3 milliliters of peripheral blood from each donor. For the second PCR, which ran for about 6 to 11 cycles, a sample-barcoded 5' primer and a J-beta primer mix were used. TCRdb itself ran the 5' RACE reads through MiXCR, one entry per CDR3 protein. The sample consists of roughly 1,500,000 distinct CDR3 sequences, about 31% of them appearing once. Germline V gene sequence: CDR1 MNHEY, CDR2 SMNVEV (reference sequence). The CDR3 is 14 amino acids. Losses at the gene ends were 5 bases for V and 4 bases for J; bases not matched to a gene: 4. In its sample, this clonotype was seen a few times. Its antigen is unknown.

The sample comprised blood. The receptor's source is a woman aged 25 to 39 in good health. The chain is built from TRBV27 and TRBJ2-3, with 9 bases matching TRBD1. CDR3 region: CASSPRDRADTQYF. Written as DNA, the CDR3 is TGTGCCAGCAGTCCCCGGGACAGGGCAGATACGCAGTATTTT.